This T cell receptor beta chain was recovered during a study of identical twins (dated by TCRdb to about 2016). Background for the entire study: To test whether fetal clonotypes persist, this study deep-sequenced TCR alpha and beta repertoires from monozygotic twins, from unrelated adults of various ages, and from cord blood. Replicate twin experiments were performed at different times using different library preparation protocols to rule out contamination. Paper-wide results and their limitations: In monozygotic twins, out-of-frame TCR alpha sharing was systematically underestimated by recombination models, although the models agreed with sharing between unrelated individuals. Because the same donors could not be followed over many years, the conclusions relied on cross-sectional statistical analysis. Excess twin sharing in beta out-of-frame sequences was weaker because fewer shared sequences lowered the signal-to-noise ratio. Abundant cord blood beta clonotypes carried fewer insertions; young adult naive repertoires showed a weaker similar trend, while memory repertoires showed none. Out-of-frame TCR alpha sequences shared between twins showed an excess of low generation-probability sequences compared with coincidental sharing between unrelated individuals. Zero-insertion analyses could be partly confounded by invariant T cells such as MAIT and iNKT, though diverse VJ usage argued against such confounding for most clonotypes.

Receptors were amplified or captured by 5' RACE. Sequencing instrument: Illumina HiSeq 2000. Template switching added a universal primer binding site, and the final cDNA carried a unique molecular identifier that allowed TCR cDNA molecules to be counted accurately. First-strand cDNA for TCR alpha and beta chains was synthesized from specific primers in the conserved constant-segment region. To control for contamination, every cDNA library was double barcoded, receiving both a SMART-Mk sample barcode and Illumina barcodes. Two successive PCR steps introduced TruSeq adapter sequences along with Illumina sample barcodes. The Illumina HiSeq platform was used with custom primers to sequence TCR alpha and beta cDNA libraries. The authors processed their data as follows. MiGEC processed the raw reads to extract unique molecular identifiers, while MiXCR was used to determine the CDR3 positions. For each individual, recombination models were inferred using an EM algorithm with the repgenHMM and IGoR tools. Shared clonotype analysis was performed with the tcR package in R, normalizing sharing by the product of cloneset sizes. To study raw recombination without the effects of thymic and clonal selection, out-of-frame nonproductive sequences were analyzed. TCRdb redid the processing of the public reads, applying fastp at Q25 and MiXCR, and retained in-frame beta chains. Records with the same CDR3 protein are collapsed into one entry carrying the most frequent genes and DNA. The V and J calls, along with clone size, are taken from TCRdb and not from the paper's own processing. The table for this sample lists some 660,000 distinct CDR3 sequences; 8.6% of them were counted only once. The ten largest clones add up to approximately 0.96% of the sample.

Every donor in the study was a healthy Caucasian. Three pairs of female monozygotic twins, all aged roughly 18 to 30 years, were included in the twin cohort. The RNA used for TCR libraries was isolated from peripheral blood mononuclear cells. Remarks on this clonotype: This receptor's antigen is unknown. One end of the junction fails to match germline, which may point to a read error.

The sample was also reused in another study, on yellow fever vaccine responses in identical twins. Per that second paper: According to the authors, in identical twins the way T cells responded to vaccination appeared partly convergent and partly personalized. In the study, vaccine-responding T cell clones were precisely tracked in identical twins.

This clonotype originated in a woman aged 18-29 years in good health. The sample comprised PBMCs.

The CDR3 protein is CASSLAGGILYEQYF. The bases are TGTGCCAGCAGCCTAGCGGGGGGGATCCTCTACGAGCAGTACTTC. Recombination joined TRBV7-2 with TRBJ2-7, and 12 bases in between align with TRBD2. Inclusive of the bounding cysteine and phenylalanine, the CDR3 is 15 residues long. Only the CDR3 region is kept as DNA, spanning 45 bases read in frame from base 1. CDR1 and CDR2, looked up from the germline V gene, are SGHTA and FQGNSA.